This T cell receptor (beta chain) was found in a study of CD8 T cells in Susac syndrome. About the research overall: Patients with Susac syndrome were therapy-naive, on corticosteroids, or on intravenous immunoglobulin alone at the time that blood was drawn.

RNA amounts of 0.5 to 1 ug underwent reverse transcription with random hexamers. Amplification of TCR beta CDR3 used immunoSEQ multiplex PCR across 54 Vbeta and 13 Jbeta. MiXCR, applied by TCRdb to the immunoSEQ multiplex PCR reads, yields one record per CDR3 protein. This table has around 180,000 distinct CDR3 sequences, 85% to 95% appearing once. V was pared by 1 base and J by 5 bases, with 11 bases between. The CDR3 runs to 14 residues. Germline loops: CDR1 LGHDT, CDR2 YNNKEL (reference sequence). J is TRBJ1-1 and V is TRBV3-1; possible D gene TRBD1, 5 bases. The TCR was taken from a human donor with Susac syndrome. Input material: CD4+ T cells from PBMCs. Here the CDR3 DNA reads TGTGCCAGCAGCCAAGTGGTGAGGGGTACTGAAGCTTTCTTT. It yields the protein CASSQVVRGTEAFF.